One sample yielded the 23 T cell receptor beta chains listed below, sequenced in a study of blood T cells in healthy people across ages. Primers used in a second PCR of roughly 6 to 12 cycles were a sample-barcoded 5' primer and a J-beta primer mix. Each CDR3 protein gets one entry after TCRdb re-called the 5' RACE reads with MiXCR. The table records roughly 730,000 distinct CDR3 sequences, just over 55% of them present only once. The source material was blood. These TCRs come from a man aged 40-55 years in good health.

For the CDR3, the DNA is TGTGCCAGCAGGCCGGGACACCCGTACAATGAGCAGTTCTTC. Amino acids: CASRPGHPYNEQFF. The rearrangement joins TRBV28 to TRBJ2-1, with D perhaps matching TRBD1 (6 bases). The germline gives CDR1 MDHEN, CDR2 SYDVKM. The CDR3 consists of 14 residues. Trimming stripped 6 bases from V and 4 bases from J, with 13 bases between.

The V call is TRBV6-1, the J call TRBJ2-3; D gene ambiguous. This CDR3 has 13 residues. The germline gives CDR1 MNHNS, CDR2 SASEGT. V lost 0 bases and J lost 5, with 6 bases in between. This CDR3 is CASSEAPRDTQYF. The DNA for the CDR3 is TGTGCCAGCAGTGAAGCTCCCCGAGATACGCAGTATTTT.

The chain joins TRBV20-1 to TRBJ2-1; D perhaps matches TRBD2 (7 bases). V was shortened by 0 bases and J by 0 bases, with 9 bases between the two germline ends. CDR1 and CDR2 (germline): DFQATT, SNEGSKA (reference sequence). CDR3 length: 15 residues. The DNA for the CDR3 is TGCAGTGCTAGAGATAGGGGGGGCTCCTACAATGAGCAGTTCTTC. Its protein product is CSARDRGGSYNEQFF.

This clonotype has just a few counts. This chain connects TRBV6-2 or TRBV6-3 to TRBJ2-4; possibly TRBD2 for D (5 bases). The CDR3 contains 15 residues. Per the germline V gene, CDR1 is MNHEY and CDR2 is SVGEGT. Trimming removed 1 base from V and 15 bases from J, with 22 bases in between. The CDR3 sequence is CASSYYRPDPSGRYF. The CDR3, as DNA: TGTGCCAGCAGTTACTACCGTCCGGACCCAAGCGGTCGGTACTTC.

The CDR3 region has the DNA TGCGCCAGCAGCCAAGATCTAGGGGTTCGATTCAACACCGGGGAGCTGTTTTTT. This translates into CASSQDLGVRFNTGELFF. V and J are TRBV4-3 and TRBJ2-2, with D possibly TRBD1 on 5 matching bases. This CDR3 comprises 18 residues. CDR1 is LGHNA, CDR2 YSLEER, per germline. V was shortened by 0 bases and J by 2 bases, with 16 bases between the two germline ends.

This clonotype showed up just once. This chain uses TRBV5-1 with TRBJ2-5; D tentatively reads TRBD1 or TRBD2 (6 bases each). CDR1 is SGHRS and CDR2 is YFSETQ in the germline V gene. The CDR3 covers 15 residues. Trimming shortened V by 2 bases and J by 1 base, and 12 bases separated the two germline ends. CDR3 residues: CASSLGGITQETQYF. The CDR3 coding sequence is TGCGCCAGCAGCTTAGGGGGGATAACCCAAGAGACCCAGTACTTC.

V is TRBV9 and J is TRBJ1-3; possible D gene TRBD1, 5 bases. The CDR3 contains 12 residues. Germline assignment: CDR1 SGDLS and CDR2 YYNGEE. The ends were cut back, 3 bases at V and 8 bases at J, with 9 bases in the middle. The CDR3 protein is CASSAVGDTIYF. DNA for the CDR3: TGTGCCAGCAGCGCAGTGGGGGACACCATATATTTT. The variable domain in full, with the rest retrieved from reference TRBV9 and TRBJ1-3, is DSGVTQTPKHLITATGQRVTLRCSPRSGDLSVYWYQQSLDQGLQFLIQYYNGEERAKGNILERFSAQQFPDLHSELNLSSLELGDSALYFCASSAVGDTIYFGEGSWLTVV.

This clonotype has more than one count but fewer than ten. The rearrangement links TRBV5-1 to TRBJ1-2; D call uncertain. Germline V gives CDR1 SGHRS, CDR2 YFSETQ. The CDR3 runs 15 residues. Trimming cost V 0 bases and J 6 bases, with 15 bases left between them. Written as DNA, the CDR3 is TGCGCCAGCAGCTTGGCGGGGAGGATGGTTGATGGCTACACCTTC. Translation gives CASSLAGRMVDGYTF.

This chain links TRBV5-1 with TRBJ2-3; D remains ambiguous. Germline V lookup: CDR1 SGHRS, CDR2 YFSETQ. Trimming took 5 bases from V and 2 from J, leaving 15 bases between them. The CDR3 runs 15 residues. The CDR3 sequence: CASSGVGRITDTQYF. CDR3 DNA: TGCGCCAGCAGTGGGGTAGGAAGAATCACAGATACGCAGTATTTT.

The V and J genes are TRBV6-5 and TRBJ2-2; D is ambiguous. Trimming took off 2 bases at V and 0 bases at J, with 16 bases between the two ends. The CDR3 has 18 residues. Germline V gene data show CDR1 as MNHEY and CDR2 as SVGAGI. This chain's CDR3 is CASSYPIDTYANTGELFF. The CDR3 DNA reads TGTGCCAGCAGTTACCCAATTGACACGTACGCGAACACCGGGGAGCTGTTTTTT.

The V and J genes are TRBV4-3 and TRBJ2-1, with D unclear. Trimming took 1 base from V and 7 from J, leaving 17 bases between them. Germline-derived CDR1 and CDR2 are LGHNA and YSLEER. This CDR3 spans 16 amino acids. The DNA of the CDR3 is TGCGCCAGCAGCCAAGGCCAGAGACCCACCTCGAATGAGCAGTTCTTC. Amino acids: CASSQGQRPTSNEQFF.

The V call is TRBV20-1, the J call TRBJ2-1, with a possible D match to TRBD2 (5 bases). CDR1 is DFQATT, CDR2 SNEGSKA, per germline (reference sequence). V dropped 7 bases and J dropped 7 bases, with 20 bases sitting between them. This CDR3 has 14 amino acids. This CDR3 is CSVSRSSLRNEQFF. DNA for the CDR3: TGCAGTGTTAGTCGTTCTAGCTTGCGGAATGAGCAGTTCTTC.

The chain combines TRBV6-5 with TRBJ2-5; 8 nucleotides line up with TRBD2. Losses at the gene ends were 1 base for V and 3 bases for J; bases not matched to a gene: 10. The CDR3 extends over 17 amino acids. Germline loops: CDR1 MNHEY, CDR2 SVGAGI. CDR3 region: CASSYLVSAGGKETQYF. The CDR3 DNA reads as TGTGCCAGCAGTTACTTGGTTTCGGCGGGGGGAAAAGAGACCCAGTACTTC.

This chain connects TRBV28 to TRBJ2-1, with D unresolved. Trimming shortened V by 1 base and J by 4 bases, and 14 bases separated the two germline ends. Germline assignment: CDR1 MDHEN and CDR2 SYDVKM. This CDR3 is built from 16 residues. Here the CDR3 DNA reads TGTGCCAGCAGTTTATTGAGGCCGGGCCCTTACAATGAGCAGTTCTTC. It specifies CASSLLRPGPYNEQFF.

This clonotype was observed at least ten times. This rearrangement joins TRBV29-1 to TRBJ2-3; tentatively, D is TRBD2 (6 bases). V lost 7 bases and J 2 bases, leaving 10 bases between the germline ends. Germline V gene lookup returns CDR1 SQVTM and CDR2 ANQGSEA. CDR3 length: 12 residues. The DNA of the CDR3 is TGCAGCGCCCGACTAGACACAGATACGCAGTATTTT. Translating it yields CSARLDTDTQYF.

The V gene is TRBV29-1, the J gene TRBJ2-3; D unresolved. The CDR3 contains 13 residues. V was cut by 5 bases and J by 3 bases, with 12 bases left in between. The V gene's germline CDR1 is SQVTM and CDR2 ANQGSEA. The CDR3 here is CSVKALGTDTQYF. The CDR3 region has the DNA TGCAGCGTTAAAGCGTTGGGTACAGATACGCAGTATTTT.

The rearrangement links TRBV19 to TRBJ1-2; 7 bases are shared with TRBD1. Trimming removed 3 bases from V and 4 bases from J; junction bases left unmatched: 17. Germline V gene lookup returns CDR1 LNHDA and CDR2 SQIVND (reference sequence). This CDR3 comprises 18 residues. The CDR3 DNA sequence: TGTGCCAGTAGTATGGGACAGAGGAATCCTACTAGGAGCTATGGCTACACCTTC. Translated, it gives CASSMGQRNPTRSYGYTF.

The DNA for the CDR3 is TGCAGTGCGGGGGACAGGGGATTTGAAGCTTTCTTT. Protein product: CSAGDRGFEAFF. The rearrangement joins TRBV20-1 to TRBJ1-1; the match to TRBD1 covers 10 bases. This CDR3 contains 12 residues. Germline V gene data show CDR1 as DFQATT and CDR2 as SNEGSKA (reference sequence). V lost 6 bases to trimming and J lost 7 bases; unmatched junction nucleotides: 5.

As to this clonotype: A read error may account for a junction end that differs from germline. V gene TRBV2 combines with J gene TRBJ2-1, with D maybe TRBD1 (6 bases). Germline CDR1 is SNHLY and CDR2 is FYNNEI. The CDR3 contains 13 residues. In nucleotides, the CDR3 is TGTACCAGCAGCAAGGACAGCCACAATGAGCAGTTCTTC. Translated: CTSSKDSHNEQFF.

This clonotype has a handful of counts. The V gene is TRBV29-1, the J gene TRBJ2-5; D may be TRBD1 (5 bases). CDR3 length: 13 amino acids. Trimming took 6 bases from V and 0 from J, leaving 11 bases between them. Germline V gene sequence: CDR1 SQVTM, CDR2 ANQGSEA. CDR3 coding DNA: TGCAGCGTCGCGACAGTGTACCAAGAGACCCAGTACTTC. The encoded protein is CSVATVYQETQYF.

Comments on this clonotype: An end of the junction differs from the germline gene, which may be a read error. The chain uses TRBV7-9 and TRBJ2-5, with D possibly being TRBD1 (6 bases). This CDR3 is built from 15 residues. Germline CDR1 and CDR2: SEHNR and FQNEAQ (reference sequence). DNA of the CDR3: TGTGCCAGCAGCGCCTTACAGGGTTTAACAGAGACCCAATACTTC. It specifies CASSALQGLTETQYF.

V and J are TRBV10-3 and TRBJ2-1; either TRBD1 or TRBD2 may supply D (5 bases each). Trimming pared 7 bases from V and 8 bases from J, leaving 15 bases between. The CDR3 runs 13 residues. CDR1 and CDR2 from the germline V gene are ENHRY and SYGVKD. The CDR3 region is CAITLGVEDEQFF. For the CDR3, the DNA is TGTGCCATCACCCTAGGGGTGGAGGATGAGCAGTTCTTC.

The chain joins TRBV5-4 to TRBJ2-5; weak D call: TRBD2 (6 bases). The CDR3 runs 15 residues. Germline V gene sequence: CDR1 SGHNT, CDR2 YYREEE (reference sequence). The V end was cut by 3 bases, the J end by 11 bases, with 23 bases between. CDR3 sequence: CASSWRIGPGGEQYF. CDR3 nucleotide sequence: TGTGCCAGCAGCTGGAGGATAGGGCCTGGAGGGGAGCAGTACTTC.